This TCR beta chain was sequenced for a study of T cells in pancreatic ductal adenocarcinoma. Findings and limits, study-wide: Unique clonotypes were around 7.6-fold more numerous in blood than in tumor. Mean clonality was roughly 0.1 in tumors and 0.06 to 0.085 in blood, not significantly different.

Sequencing used immunoSEQ multiplex PCR; TCRdb keeps in-frame clones, though not all of them. The sample lists roughly 17,000 clones, around 91% occurring once. Surgery without prior neoadjuvant therapy was the treatment of the selected pancreatic ductal adenocarcinoma patients. From germline, CDR1 is MDHEN and CDR2 SYDVKM. The CDR3 is made up of 17 amino acids. The junction had 10 bases not matched to a gene; V was cut back by 7 bases and J by 2 bases. Of note for this clone: Its target is not known.

Sample: PBMCs. V gene TRBV28 combines with J gene TRBJ2-6; 8 nucleotides align to TRBD1. This sequence was found in a human donor with pancreatic ductal adenocarcinoma. The CDR3 here is CASTLVGTGPGANVLTF. CDR3 coding DNA: TGTGCCAGCACCCTAGTGGGGACAGGTCCTGGGGCCAACGTCCTGACTTTC.